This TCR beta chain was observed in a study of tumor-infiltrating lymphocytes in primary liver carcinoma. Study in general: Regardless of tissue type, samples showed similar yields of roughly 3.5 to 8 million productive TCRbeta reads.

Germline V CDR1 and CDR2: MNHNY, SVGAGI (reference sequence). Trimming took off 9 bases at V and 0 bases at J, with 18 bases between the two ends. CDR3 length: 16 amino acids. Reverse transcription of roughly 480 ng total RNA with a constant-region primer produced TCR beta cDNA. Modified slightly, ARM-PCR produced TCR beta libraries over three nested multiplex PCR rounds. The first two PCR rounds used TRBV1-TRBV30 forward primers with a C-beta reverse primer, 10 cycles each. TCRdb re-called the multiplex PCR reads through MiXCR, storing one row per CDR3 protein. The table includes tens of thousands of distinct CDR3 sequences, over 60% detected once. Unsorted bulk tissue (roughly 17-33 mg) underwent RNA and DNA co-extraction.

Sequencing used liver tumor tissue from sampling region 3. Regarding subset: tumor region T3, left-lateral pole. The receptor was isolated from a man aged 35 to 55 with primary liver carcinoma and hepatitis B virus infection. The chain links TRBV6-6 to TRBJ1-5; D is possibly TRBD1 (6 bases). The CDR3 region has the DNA TGTGCCAGTAAGACGGGGGCAGTCGGTAGCAATCAGCCCCAGCATTTT. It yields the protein CASKTGAVGSNQPQHF.